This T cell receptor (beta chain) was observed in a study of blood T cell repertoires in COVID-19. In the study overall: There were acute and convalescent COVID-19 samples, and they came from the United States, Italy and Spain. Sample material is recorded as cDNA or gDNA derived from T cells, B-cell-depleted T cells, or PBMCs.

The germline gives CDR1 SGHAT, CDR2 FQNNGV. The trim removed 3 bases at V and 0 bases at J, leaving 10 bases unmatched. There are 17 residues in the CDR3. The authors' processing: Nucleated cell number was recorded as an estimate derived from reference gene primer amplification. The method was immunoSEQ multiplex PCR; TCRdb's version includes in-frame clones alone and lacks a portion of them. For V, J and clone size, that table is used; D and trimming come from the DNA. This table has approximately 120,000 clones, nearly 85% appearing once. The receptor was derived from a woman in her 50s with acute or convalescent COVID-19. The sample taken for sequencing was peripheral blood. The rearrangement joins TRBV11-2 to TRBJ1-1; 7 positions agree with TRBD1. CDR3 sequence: CASSLHRGRILNTEAFF. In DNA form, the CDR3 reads TGTGCCAGCAGCTTGCATAGGGGGCGGATTTTGAACACTGAAGCTTTCTTT.